This T cell receptor beta chain was obtained from a study of blood T cell repertoires in COVID-19. This clone occurred a few times. The germline gives CDR1 LNHNV, CDR2 YYDKDF (reference sequence). The CDR3 spans 15 residues. Trimming stripped 1 base from V and 4 bases from J, with 14 bases between. Using immunoSEQ multiplex PCR, the repertoire was profiled, and TCRdb retains in-frame clones only, with some absent. The data contain about 280,000 clones, roughly 91% of them singletons. The sample taken for sequencing was peripheral blood. The TCR sequence derives from a woman under 40 with COVID-19, enrolled during active disease. The chain recombines TRBV15 with TRBJ2-7; D possibly corresponds to TRBD1 (6 bases). Here the CDR3 DNA reads TGTGCCACCAGCAGAGCACAGGGTGGGGATTACGAGCAGTACTTC. Translated, it gives CATSRAQGGDYEQYF.